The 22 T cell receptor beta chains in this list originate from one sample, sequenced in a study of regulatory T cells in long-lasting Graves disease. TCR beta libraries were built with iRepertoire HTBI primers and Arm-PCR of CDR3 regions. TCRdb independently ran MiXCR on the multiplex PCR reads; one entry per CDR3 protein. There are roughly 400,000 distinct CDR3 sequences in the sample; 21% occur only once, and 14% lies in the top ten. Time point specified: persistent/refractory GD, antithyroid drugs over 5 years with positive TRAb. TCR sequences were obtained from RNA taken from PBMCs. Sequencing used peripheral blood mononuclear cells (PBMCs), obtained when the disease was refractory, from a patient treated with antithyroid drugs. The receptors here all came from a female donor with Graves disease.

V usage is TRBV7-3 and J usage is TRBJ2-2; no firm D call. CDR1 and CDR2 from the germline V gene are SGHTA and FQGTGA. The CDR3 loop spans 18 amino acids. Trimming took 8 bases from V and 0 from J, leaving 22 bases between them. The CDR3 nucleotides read TGTGCCAGCTCCGCCCTCGGGTCCGGCCAGCCGAACACCGGGGAGCTGTTTTTT. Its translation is CASSALGSGQPNTGELFF.

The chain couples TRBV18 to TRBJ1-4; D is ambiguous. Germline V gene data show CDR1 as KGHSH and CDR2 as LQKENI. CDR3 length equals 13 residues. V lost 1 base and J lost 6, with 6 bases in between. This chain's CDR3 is CASSPRRDEKLFF. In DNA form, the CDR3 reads TGTGCCAGCTCACCACGTCGGGATGAAAAACTGTTTTTT.

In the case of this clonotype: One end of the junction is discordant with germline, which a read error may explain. CDR3 sequence: CASSAPGGLLFF. Written as DNA, the CDR3 is TGTGCCAGCAGCGCCCCCGGGGGCCTCTTGTTCTTC. The chain recombines TRBV6-2 or TRBV6-3 with TRBJ2-5; D is perhaps TRBD1 or TRBD2 (6 bases each). This CDR3 is 12 amino acids long. Germline V CDR1 and CDR2: MNHEY, SVGEGT.

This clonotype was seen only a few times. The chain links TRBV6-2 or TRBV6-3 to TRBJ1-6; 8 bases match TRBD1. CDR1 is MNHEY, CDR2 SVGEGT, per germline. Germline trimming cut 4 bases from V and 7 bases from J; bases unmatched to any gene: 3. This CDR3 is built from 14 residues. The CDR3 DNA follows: TGTGCCAGCAGTTTCCGACAGGGGAATTCACCCCTCCACTTT. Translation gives CASSFRQGNSPLHF.

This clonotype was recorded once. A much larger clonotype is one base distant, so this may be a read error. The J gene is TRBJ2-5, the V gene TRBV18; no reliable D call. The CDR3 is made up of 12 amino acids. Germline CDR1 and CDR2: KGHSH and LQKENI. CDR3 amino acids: CAGSPIQETQYF. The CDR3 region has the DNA TGTGCCGGCTCTCCGATCCAAGAGACCCAGTACTTC. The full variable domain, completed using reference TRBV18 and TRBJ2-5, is NAGVMQNPRHLVRRRGQEARLRCSPMKGHSHVYWYRQLPEEGLKFMVYLQKENIIDESGMPKERFSAEFPKEGPSILRIQQVVRGDSAAYFCAGSPIQETQYFGPGTRLLVL.

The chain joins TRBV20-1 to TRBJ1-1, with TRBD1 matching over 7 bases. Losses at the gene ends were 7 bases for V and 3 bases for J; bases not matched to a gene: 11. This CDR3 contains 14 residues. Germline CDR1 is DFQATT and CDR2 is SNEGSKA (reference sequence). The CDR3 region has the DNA TGCAGTGGGGCACCAGGGGGGAGGGACACTGAAGCTTTCTTT. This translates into CSGAPGGRDTEAFF.

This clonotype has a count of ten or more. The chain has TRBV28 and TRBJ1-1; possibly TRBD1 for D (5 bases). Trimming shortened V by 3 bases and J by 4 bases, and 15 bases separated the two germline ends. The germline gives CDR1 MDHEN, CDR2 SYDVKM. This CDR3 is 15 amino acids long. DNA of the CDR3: TGTGCCAGCAGTTTGCTAGCAGGGTGGGTCACTGAAGCTTTCTTT. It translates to CASSLLAGWVTEAFF.

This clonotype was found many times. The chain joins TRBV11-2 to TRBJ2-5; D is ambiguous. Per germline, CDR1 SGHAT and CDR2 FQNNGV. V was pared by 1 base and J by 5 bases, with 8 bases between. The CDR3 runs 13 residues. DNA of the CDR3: TGTGCCAGCAGCTTAGGGAGTACGGAGACCCAGTACTTC. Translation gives CASSLGSTETQYF.

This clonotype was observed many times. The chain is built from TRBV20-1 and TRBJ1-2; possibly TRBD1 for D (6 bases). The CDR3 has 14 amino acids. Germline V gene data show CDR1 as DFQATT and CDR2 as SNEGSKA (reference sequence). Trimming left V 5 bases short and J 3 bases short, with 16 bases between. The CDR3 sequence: CSAGLRGQDYGYTF. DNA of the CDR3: TGCAGTGCTGGCCTCAGGGGTCAGGACTATGGCTACACCTTC.

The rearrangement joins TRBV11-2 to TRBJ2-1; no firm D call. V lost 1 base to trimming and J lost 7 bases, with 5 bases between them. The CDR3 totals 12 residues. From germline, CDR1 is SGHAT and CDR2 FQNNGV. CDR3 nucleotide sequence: TGTGCCAGCAGCTTAGCGACGAATGAGCAGTTCTTC. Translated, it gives CASSLATNEQFF.

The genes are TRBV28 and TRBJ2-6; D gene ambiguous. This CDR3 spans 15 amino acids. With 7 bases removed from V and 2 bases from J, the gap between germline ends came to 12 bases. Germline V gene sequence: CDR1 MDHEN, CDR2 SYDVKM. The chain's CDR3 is CASTPQEAGANVLTF. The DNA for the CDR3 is TGTGCCAGCACCCCTCAGGAAGCTGGGGCCAACGTCCTGACTTTC.

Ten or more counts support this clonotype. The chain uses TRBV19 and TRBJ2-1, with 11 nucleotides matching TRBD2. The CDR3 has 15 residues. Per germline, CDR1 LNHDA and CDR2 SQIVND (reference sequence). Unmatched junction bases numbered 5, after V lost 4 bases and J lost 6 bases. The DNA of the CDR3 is TGTGCCAGTAGTACAGGGACTAGCGGAAGCAATGAGCAGTTCTTC. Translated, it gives CASSTGTSGSNEQFF.

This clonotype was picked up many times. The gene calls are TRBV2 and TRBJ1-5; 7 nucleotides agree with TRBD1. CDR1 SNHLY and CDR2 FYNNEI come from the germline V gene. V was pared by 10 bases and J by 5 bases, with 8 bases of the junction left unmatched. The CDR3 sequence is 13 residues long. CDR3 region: CATPGQIHQPQHF. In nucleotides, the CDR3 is TGTGCCACCCCGGGACAGATTCATCAGCCCCAGCATTTT.

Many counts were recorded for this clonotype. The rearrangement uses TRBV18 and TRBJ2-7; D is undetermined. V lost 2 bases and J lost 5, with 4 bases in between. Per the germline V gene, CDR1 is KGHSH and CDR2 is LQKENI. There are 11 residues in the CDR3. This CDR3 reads CASSPNHEQYF. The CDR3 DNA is TGTGCCAGCTCACCAAACCACGAGCAGTACTTC.

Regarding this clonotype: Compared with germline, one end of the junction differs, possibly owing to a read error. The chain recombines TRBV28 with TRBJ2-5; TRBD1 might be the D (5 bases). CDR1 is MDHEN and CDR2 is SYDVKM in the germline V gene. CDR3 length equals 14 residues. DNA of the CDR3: TGTGCCAGCAATTCCCCAGGGCGGCAAGAGGCCCAGTACTTC. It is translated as CASNSPGRQEAQYF.

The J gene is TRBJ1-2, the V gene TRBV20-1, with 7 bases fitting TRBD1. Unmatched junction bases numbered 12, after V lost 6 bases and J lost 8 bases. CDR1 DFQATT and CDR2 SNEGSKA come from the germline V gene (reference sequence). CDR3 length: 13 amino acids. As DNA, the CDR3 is TGCAGTGCCATTACCGGGACAGACGGCGGCTACACCTTC. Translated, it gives CSAITGTDGGYTF.

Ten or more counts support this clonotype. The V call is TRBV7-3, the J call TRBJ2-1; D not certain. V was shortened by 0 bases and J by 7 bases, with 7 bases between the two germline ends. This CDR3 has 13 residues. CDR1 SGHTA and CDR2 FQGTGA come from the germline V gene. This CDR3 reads CASSLTHGNEQFF. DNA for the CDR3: TGTGCCAGCAGCTTAACCCACGGAAATGAGCAGTTCTTC.

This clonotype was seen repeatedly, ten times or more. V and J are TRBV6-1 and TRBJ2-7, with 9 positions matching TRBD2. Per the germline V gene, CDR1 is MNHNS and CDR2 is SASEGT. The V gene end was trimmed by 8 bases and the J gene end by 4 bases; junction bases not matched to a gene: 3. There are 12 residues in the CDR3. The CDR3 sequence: CASGTSLYEQYF. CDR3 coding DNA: TGTGCCAGCGGGACTAGCTTATACGAGCAGTACTTC.

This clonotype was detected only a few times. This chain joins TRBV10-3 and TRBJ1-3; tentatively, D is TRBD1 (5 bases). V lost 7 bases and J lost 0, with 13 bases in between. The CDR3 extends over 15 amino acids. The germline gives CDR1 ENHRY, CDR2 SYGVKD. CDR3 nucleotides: TGTGCCATCACCGCGTCGGGGGGCTCTGGAAACACCATATATTTT. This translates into CAITASGGSGNTIYF.

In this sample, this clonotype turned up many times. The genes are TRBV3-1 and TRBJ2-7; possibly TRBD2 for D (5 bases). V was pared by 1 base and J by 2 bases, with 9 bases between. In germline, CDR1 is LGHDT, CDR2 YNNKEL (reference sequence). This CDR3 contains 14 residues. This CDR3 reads CASSQVAEAYEQYF. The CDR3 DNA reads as TGTGCCAGCAGCCAAGTTGCGGAGGCCTACGAGCAGTACTTC.

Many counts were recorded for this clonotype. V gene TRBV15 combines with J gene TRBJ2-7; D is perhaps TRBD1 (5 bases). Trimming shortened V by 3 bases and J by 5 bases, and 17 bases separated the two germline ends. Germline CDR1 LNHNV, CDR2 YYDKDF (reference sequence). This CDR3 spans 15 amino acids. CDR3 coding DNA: TGTGCCACCAGCAGGGGAAATGGGGCGGCGAACGAGCAGTACTTC. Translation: CATSRGNGAANEQYF.

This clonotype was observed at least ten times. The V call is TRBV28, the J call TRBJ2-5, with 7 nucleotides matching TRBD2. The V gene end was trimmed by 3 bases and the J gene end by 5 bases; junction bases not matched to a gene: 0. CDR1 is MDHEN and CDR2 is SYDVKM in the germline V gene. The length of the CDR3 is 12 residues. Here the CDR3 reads CASSFGGETQYF. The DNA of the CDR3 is TGTGCCAGCAGTTTCGGGGGGGAGACCCAGTACTTC.